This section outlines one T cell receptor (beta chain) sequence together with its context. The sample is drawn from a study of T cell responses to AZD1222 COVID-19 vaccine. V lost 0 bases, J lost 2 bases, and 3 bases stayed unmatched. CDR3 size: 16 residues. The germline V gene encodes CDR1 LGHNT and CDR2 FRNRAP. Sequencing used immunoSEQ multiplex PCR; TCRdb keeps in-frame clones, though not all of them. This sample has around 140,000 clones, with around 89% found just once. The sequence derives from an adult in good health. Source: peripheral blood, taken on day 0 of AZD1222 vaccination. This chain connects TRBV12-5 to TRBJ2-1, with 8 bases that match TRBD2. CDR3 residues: CASGLVPGGPYNEQFF. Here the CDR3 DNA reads TGTGCTAGTGGTTTGGTACCGGGGGGGCCCTACAATGAGCAGTTCTTC.